This paragraph covers one T cell receptor (beta chain) sequence. This clonotype was seen a handful of times. What this receptor recognizes is not known. The record has no base qualities; no much larger clone is one base away. The intended sense of this specimen's time point label: newly diagnosed GD, antithyroid drugs for less than 3 months. For both TCR sequencing and RNA sequencing, RNA was extracted from PBMCs using TRIzol. The diagnosis of Graves' disease followed American Thyroid Association guidelines. The patients came from an endocrinology department in Xi'an, China. Each patient gave approximately 8.8 milliliters of peripheral blood, collected in an EDTA anticoagulant tube. Ficoll Paque Plus density gradient separation was used to isolate PBMCs, and no additional T cell sorting was done. An Agilent 2100 Bioanalyzer and agarose gel were used to assess RNA quality, and a NanoDrop 2000 was used to measure RNA concentration.

The data belong to a study of regulatory T cells in long-lasting Graves disease (TCRdb year 2021). Regarding the complete study: In the newly diagnosed Graves' disease group, patients had been taking antithyroid drugs for less than 3 months. This study used TCR sequencing and RNA sequencing of peripheral blood to compare persistent Graves' disease patients against newly diagnosed Graves' disease patients. The study was conducted in China and was registered as a clinical trial. TCR sequencing covered roughly 13 persistent and about 20 newly diagnosed Graves' disease patients, 33 samples in total. What the work shows at the level of the full study, not this receptor alone: Compared with newly diagnosed patients, patients with persistent Graves' disease had lower TCR Shannon entropy and fewer highly expanded clones, which suggests clonal expansion. Because the primary lesion, thyroid tissue, could not be accessed, the study looked at peripheral blood alone. TRBV28, TRBJ1-2 and TRBJ2-5 were preferentially used in persistent disease, while TRBV20-1 and TRBJ2-1 were favored in newly diagnosed disease. The authors noted that the small sample size was a limitation that may lower accuracy. Patients with persistent disease shared more public clonotypes (approximately 2,500) than newly diagnosed patients did (more than 900). Sequencing and analysis were limited to the TCR beta chain.

V is pruned by 5 bases and J by 2 bases, leaving 10 bases of the junction without a gene match. The germline V gene yields MNHNS for CDR1 and SASEGT for CDR2. Inclusive of the bounding cysteine and phenylalanine, the CDR3 is 17 residues long. The kept DNA is CDR3 alone, 51 bases in frame from the first base. Libraries were prepared through multiplex PCR. This sample was sequenced with an Illumina HiSeq 4000. To build TCR beta libraries, CDR3 regions were amplified by Arm-PCR using iRepertoire HTBI primers. PCR products were gel purified before sequencing. Per the original workflow: Gene usage analysis of CDR3 amino acid clonotypes relied on the 55 to 80 TRBV and 15 or so TRBJ segments identified across samples. COPE and FqMerger were used to merge filtered high-quality paired reads into contigs. Contigs were aligned with BLAST to IMGT TRBV, TRBD and TRBJ reference genes, and CDR3 was defined per IMGT. Highly expanded clones were defined as clonotypes with a frequency above 0.1%. Repertoire diversity was measured by Shannon entropy, and V-J evenness by the Gini coefficient. A clonotype was considered public if more than one individual shared it. TCRdb reran the public reads through fastp at Q25 and MiXCR, keeping productive beta chains. Each record represents a unique CDR3 protein, reported with the most common genes and DNA among its rows. These V and J calls rely on TCRdb rather than the paper's analysis. This sample lists over 200,000 distinct CDR3 sequences; around 20% were detected once. The ten top clones hold around 20% of the sample.

The chain is made from TRBV6-1 and TRBJ2-3; 10 of the junction bases match TRBD2. Material: peripheral blood mononuclear cells (PBMCs), obtained at new diagnosis, from a patient treated with antithyroid drugs. This receptor was obtained from a female donor with Graves disease. The CDR3 region has the sequence CASSPIGLAGVTDTQYF. The bases are TGTGCCAGCAGTCCGATCGGGCTAGCGGGAGTCACAGATACGCAGTATTTT.